These 8 T cell receptor beta chains were all obtained from the same sample, sequenced in a study of naive and memory T cell subsets. Reverse transcription of blood and skin TCR RNA was primed at alpha and beta constant regions. From the UMI-ligation and nested PCR reads, TCRdb called clonotypes with MiXCR, one entry per CDR3 protein. Among 15,000 to 20,000 distinct CDR3 sequences listed, roughly 9% were seen once. Treatment in this sample: skin biopsy from PPD injection site in Mantoux-positive individual. Unsorted total RNA, roughly 1 to 1000 ng, was DNase treated before reverse transcription. The sequencing used skin, collected from a tuberculin skin test site. The receptors were sampled from an adult in good health.

This clonotype was seen at least ten times. This sequence joins TRBV12-2 and TRBJ2-1; the table's D call, TRBD1, has no DNA check behind it. TRBV12-2 is flagged as a pseudogene. This CDR3 has 21 residues. The CDR3 here is CASRSPRSLRGWGSSYNEQFF. The CDR3 DNA is TGTGCAAGTCGCTCCCCACGGAGTTTAAGGGGCTGGGGGAGCTCCTACAATGAGCAGTTCTTC.

The genes are TRBV5-4 and TRBJ2-3, with D maybe TRBD2 (6 bases). CDR1 is SGHNT, CDR2 YYREEE, per germline (reference sequence). There are 14 residues in the CDR3. Between the trimmed V and J ends, which lost 3 bases and 2 bases, there was a span of 10 bases. In DNA form, the CDR3 reads TGTGCCAGCAGCTGGGGACTGACCACAGATACGCAGTATTTT. Translating gives CASSWGLTTDTQYF.

This clonotype was picked up a small number of times. The chain combines TRBV20-1 with TRBJ2-7; TRBD1 matches 8 bases. Trimming at V came to 0 bases and at J to 3 bases, leaving 4 bases not matched to a gene. CDR1 and CDR2 (germline): DFQATT, SNEGSKA (reference sequence). The CDR3 spans 14 residues. This CDR3 is CSARDPTGGYEQYF. Written as DNA, the CDR3 is TGCAGTGCTAGAGATCCTACAGGGGGCTACGAGCAGTACTTC.

The V gene is TRBV5-1, the J gene TRBJ2-6, with D uncertain. V lost 1 base and J 1 base, leaving 6 bases between the germline ends. Germline V gives CDR1 SGHRS, CDR2 YFSETQ. There are 15 residues in the CDR3. The CDR3 DNA sequence: TGCGCCAGCAGCTTGACAGTATCTGGGGCCAACGTCCTGACTTTC. Translated: CASSLTVSGANVLTF.

Turning to this clonotype: A read error may be the cause here, since a much bigger clone is one base away. The V and J genes are TRBV6-5 and TRBJ1-1; D gene uncertain. This CDR3 is built from 11 residues. Germline V CDR1 and CDR2: MNHEY, SVGAGI. Trimming took off 6 bases at V and 8 bases at J, with 10 bases between the two ends. DNA of the CDR3: TGTGCCAGCAGGAATCTCACAGAAGCTTTCTTT. This codes for CASRNLTEAFF.

This clonotype has at least ten counts. The V gene is TRBV25-1, the J gene TRBJ2-5, with D unresolved. Deletions cut 4 bases from V and 5 bases from J, with 8 bases between. This CDR3 has 12 residues. Germline V CDR1 and CDR2: MGHDK, SYGVNS. CDR3 in DNA: TGTGCCAGCAGTGTTCGAGCCGAGACCCAGTACTTC. Amino acid sequence: CASSVRAETQYF.

This clonotype appeared many times. V gene TRBV3-1 combines with J gene TRBJ1-5; no clear D. Germline V gene data show CDR1 as LGHDT and CDR2 as YNNKEL (reference sequence). The length of the CDR3 is 13 residues. Trimming shortened V by 1 base and J by 7 bases, and 8 bases separated the two germline ends. The CDR3 sequence: CASSQGIEQPQHF. In nucleotides, the CDR3 is TGTGCCAGCAGCCAAGGGATTGAACAGCCCCAGCATTTT. Full variable domain (outside the CDR3, taken from reference TRBV3-1 and TRBJ1-5): DTAVSQTPKYLVTQMGNDKSIKCEQNLGHDTMYWYKQDSKKFLKIMFSYNNKELIINETVPNRFSPKSPDKAHLNLHINSLELGDSAVYFCASSQGIEQPQHFGDGTRLSIL.

Judged by abundance, this clonotype is medium-sized. The chain joins TRBV10-3 to TRBJ2-5; D might be TRBD2 (5 bases). The CDR3 runs to 14 residues. V lost 4 bases to trimming and J lost 1 base, with 10 bases between them. Germline V gene data show CDR1 as ENHRY and CDR2 as SYGVKD. The CDR3 spells CAISVIGSQETQYF. CDR3 DNA: TGTGCCATCAGTGTTATAGGGAGCCAAGAGACCCAGTACTTC.